These 10 T cell receptor beta chains were all obtained from the same sample, sequenced in a study of blood T cell repertoires in COVID-19. Here immunoSEQ multiplex PCR was the method, and the copy in TCRdb shows in-frame clones only, minus some. The sample has around 300,000 clones, 86% seen once. The sample consisted of peripheral blood. The receptors originated from a woman between 65 and 79 years old with COVID-19, enrolled during active disease.

This clone was found once. The chain uses TRBV2 and TRBJ2-5; no definite D call. Trimming took off 5 bases at V and 2 bases at J, with 3 bases between the two ends. CDR3 length: 11 residues. The germline CDR1 and CDR2 sequences are SNHLY and FYNNEI. DNA of the CDR3: TGTGCCAGCAGTTATCAAGAGACCCAGTACTTC. Amino acids: CASSYQETQYF.

The CDR3 nucleotides read TGTGCCAGCAGCCCCGGTTGGGCAGGGGTAAACATTCAGTACTTC. Protein: CASSPGWAGVNIQYF. The rearrangement uses TRBV7-2 and TRBJ2-4, with D possibly matching TRBD1 (6 bases). This CDR3 comprises 15 residues. V was cut by 5 bases and J by 6 bases, with 17 bases left in between. Germline V lookup: CDR1 SGHTA, CDR2 FQGNSA.

The V gene is TRBV12-3 or TRBV12-4, the J gene TRBJ1-2, with 7 positions matching TRBD1. Germline trimming cut 5 bases from V and 4 bases from J; bases unmatched to any gene: 4. CDR3 length: 13 residues. DNA for the CDR3: TGTGCCAGCAGTCCCCGGGACAGCTATGGCTACACCTTC. Protein sequence: CASSPRDSYGYTF.

The chain combines TRBV7-2 with TRBJ1-5; 7 positions match TRBD1. The germline CDR1 and CDR2 sequences are SGHTA and FQGNSA. Trimming at V came to 4 bases and at J to 5 bases, leaving 2 bases not matched to a gene. The CDR3 has 13 amino acids. DNA of the CDR3: TGTGCCAGCAGCTCACAGGGGTATCAGCCCCAGCATTTT. Protein sequence: CASSSQGYQPQHF. The full variable domain, completed using reference TRBV7-2 and TRBJ1-5, is GAGVSQSPSNKVTEKGKDVELRCDPISGHTALYWYRQSLGQGLEFLIYFQGNSAPDKSGLPSDRFSAERTGGSVSTLTIQRTQQEDSAVYLCASSSQGYQPQHFGDGTRLSIL.

CDR3 sequence: CASSPPRGLTGANVLTF. As DNA, the CDR3 is TGTGCCAGCAGTCCTCCCAGGGGTCTGACAGGGGCCAACGTCCTGACTTTC. The rearrangement joins TRBV6-6 to TRBJ2-6; D might be TRBD1 (6 bases). The CDR3 has 17 amino acids. With 5 bases removed from V and 4 bases from J, the gap between germline ends came to 18 bases. Looked up from germline, CDR1 is MNHNY and CDR2 is SVGAGI (reference sequence).

This rearrangement joins TRBV28 to TRBJ1-1; D not resolved. Germline loops: CDR1 MDHEN, CDR2 SYDVKM. The V end lost 5 bases, the J end lost 1 base, and 14 bases lay between the germline ends. CDR3 length: 15 amino acids. CDR3 sequence (DNA): TGTGCCAGCAGTAGGAGAAGTGGGTGGAACACTGAAGCTTTCTTT. It encodes CASSRRSGWNTEAFF.

This clone has a handful of counts. This chain connects TRBV3-1 (or the pseudogene TRBV3-2) to TRBJ1-3; D uncertain. Germline values: CDR1 LGHDT, CDR2 YNNKEL (reference sequence). With 5 bases removed from V and 0 bases from J, the gap between germline ends came to 8 bases. This CDR3 is built from 14 residues. The CDR3 here is CASSAQSSGNTIYF. The CDR3, as DNA: TGTGCCAGCAGCGCACAGAGCTCTGGAAACACCATATATTTT.

V usage is TRBV2 and J usage is TRBJ1-6; 8 nucleotides agree with TRBD1. Germline V CDR1 and CDR2: SNHLY, FYNNEI. With V trimmed by 7 bases and J by 5 bases, 7 bases remained unmatched. CDR3 length equals 15 residues. DNA of the CDR3: TGTGCCAGCAAGGGGCAGGGGGCCAATAATTCACCCCTCCACTTT. Residues: CASKGQGANNSPLHF.

The chain joins TRBV5-1 to TRBJ1-2; no clear D. V gave up 4 bases and J gave up 8 bases, with 15 bases separating them. Germline CDR1 is SGHRS and CDR2 is YFSETQ. This CDR3 has 13 residues. Here the CDR3 reads CASSRENSGGYTF. CDR3 coding DNA: TGCGCCAGCAGCCGGGAAAACTCCGGGGGCTACACCTTC.

This rearrangement joins TRBV5-1 to TRBJ2-1; possible D gene TRBD2, 6 bases. Germline CDR1 reads SGHRS; CDR2 reads YFSETQ. The V end was cut by 0 bases, the J end by 0 bases, with 16 bases between. The CDR3 totals 18 residues. The CDR3 DNA reads as TGCGCCAGCAGCTTGGCTTCCGGGACTCGGGCCTCCTACAATGAGCAGTTCTTC. Translating gives CASSLASGTRASYNEQFF.